Listed here is a single TCR beta chain. Its cognate antigen is unknown. This record belongs to a study of Tregs in tolerant kidney transplant recipients. General study findings and limits: No direct test of biological reproducibility was done here. Findings come from small patient numbers and require larger validation. Some patients' samples used different primers over time, so nucleotide sequences weren't comparable.

The assay was immunoSEQ multiplex PCR, and TCRdb's table has in-frame clones only and misses some. Of 54,000 or so clones in the sample, about 89% were seen once. Recipients received nonmyeloablative bone marrow transplants from related graft donors, with transient mixed chimerism. Unstimulated regulatory T cells (CD4+CD25+CD127-), CD4+CD25- non-regulatory cells, CD4 and CD8 cells were FACS-sorted from thawed PBMCs. The ends lost 0 bases at V and 2 bases at J; junction bases unmatched: 16. The germline V gene encodes CDR1 MGHRA and CDR2 YSYEKL. This CDR3 spans 20 amino acids. The sample was CD8+ T cells from blood (PBMCs), taken 24 months after the transplant. The TCR originated in a human patient who received a combined kidney and bone marrow transplant. These T cells may partly come from the graft donor. This chain uses TRBV4-1 with TRBJ2-3; TRBD2 agrees at 8 bases. The CDR3 reads CASSQEGIEGAGAITDTQYF. CDR3 nucleotide sequence: TGCGCCAGCAGCCAAGAAGGGATCGAGGGAGCGGGGGCCATCACAGATACGCAGTATTTT.